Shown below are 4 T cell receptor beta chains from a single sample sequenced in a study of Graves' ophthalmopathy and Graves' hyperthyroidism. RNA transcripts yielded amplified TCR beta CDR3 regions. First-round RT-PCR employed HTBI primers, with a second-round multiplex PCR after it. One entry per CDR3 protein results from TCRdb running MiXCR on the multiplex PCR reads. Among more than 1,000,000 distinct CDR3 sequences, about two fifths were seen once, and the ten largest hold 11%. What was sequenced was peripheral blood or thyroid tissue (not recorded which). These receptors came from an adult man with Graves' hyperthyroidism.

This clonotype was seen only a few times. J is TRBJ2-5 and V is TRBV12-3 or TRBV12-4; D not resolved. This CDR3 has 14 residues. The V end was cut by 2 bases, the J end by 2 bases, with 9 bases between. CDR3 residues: CASSLYPEQETQYF. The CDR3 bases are TGTGCCAGCAGTTTATACCCAGAACAAGAGACCCAGTACTTC.

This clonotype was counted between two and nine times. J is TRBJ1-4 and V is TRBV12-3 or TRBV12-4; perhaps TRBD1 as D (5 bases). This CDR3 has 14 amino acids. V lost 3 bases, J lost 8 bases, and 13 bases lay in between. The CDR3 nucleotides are TGTGCCAGCAGTTTCGGGGCGGGAGGAGAAAAACTGTTTTTT. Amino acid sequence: CASSFGAGGEKLFF.

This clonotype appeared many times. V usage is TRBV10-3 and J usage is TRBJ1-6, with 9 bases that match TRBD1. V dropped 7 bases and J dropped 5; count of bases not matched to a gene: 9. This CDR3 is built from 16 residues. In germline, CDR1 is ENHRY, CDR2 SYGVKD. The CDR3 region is CAIKDEGQGNNSPLHF. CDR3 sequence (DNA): TGTGCCATCAAAGATGAGGGACAGGGAAATAATTCACCCCTCCACTTT.

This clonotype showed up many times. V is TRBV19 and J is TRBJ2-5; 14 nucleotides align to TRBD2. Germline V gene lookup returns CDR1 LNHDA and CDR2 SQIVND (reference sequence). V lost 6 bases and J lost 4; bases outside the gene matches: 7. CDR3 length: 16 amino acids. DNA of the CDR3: TGTGCCAGTAGGGGGACTAGCGGGAGCGGCAGAGAGACCCAGTACTTC. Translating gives CASRGTSGSGRETQYF.